The present T cell receptor beta chain was sequenced within a study of T cell changes during pregnancy in multiple sclerosis. Per germline, CDR1 SGHTA and CDR2 FQGTGA. V shed 5 bases, J shed 8 bases, and the junction held 5 bases outside the gene matches. This CDR3 region has 15 residues. Method: immunoSEQ multiplex PCR; TCRdb's copy keeps in-frame clones and lacks some. This sample has about 38,000 clones; 91% occur once, and the top ten carry 5% to 6.5%. Sequenced material: CD8+ T cells from peripheral blood mononuclear cells, taken in the second trimester of pregnancy. The V and J genes are TRBV7-3 and TRBJ2-1; 14 positions match TRBD2. The source of this sequence is a female donor with multiple sclerosis, enrolled in a pregnancy study. This CDR3 is CASSPTSGGAYEQFF. The CDR3 DNA reads TGTGCCAGCAGCCCGACTAGCGGGGGGGCATATGAGCAGTTCTTC.